These 13 T cell receptor beta chains originate from one sample sequenced in a study of blood T cell repertoires in COVID-19. Libraries were prepared by immunoSEQ multiplex PCR; TCRdb keeps only in-frame clonotypes and omits some of them. The table records some 400,000 clones, around 87% of them present only once. Sequenced material: peripheral blood. The receptor set was obtained from a woman aged 55-69 years with COVID-19, enrolled during active disease.

This chain joins TRBV11-3 and TRBJ2-5; a possible D gene is TRBD2 (5 bases). From germline, CDR1 is SGHNT and CDR2 YENEEA. This CDR3 contains 14 residues. V gave up 5 bases and J gave up 2 bases, with 12 bases separating them. CDR3 loop: CASSHSGGQETQYF. The CDR3 bases are TGTGCCAGCAGCCATAGTGGAGGACAAGAGACCCAGTACTTC.

The chain couples TRBV6-1 to TRBJ1-2; possible D gene TRBD1, 6 bases. V was cut by 3 bases and J by 8 bases, with 13 bases left in between. The CDR3 sequence is 13 residues long. Germline V lookup: CDR1 MNHNS, CDR2 SASEGT. The CDR3 DNA is TGTGCCAGCAGTGATTACAGGGTTCACGGCTACACCTTC. Its protein is CASSDYRVHGYTF.

The V gene is TRBV29-1, the J gene TRBJ2-7, with D possibly matching TRBD2 (6 bases). V shed 1 base and J shed 3 bases, with 10 bases lying between them. Germline V gene lookup returns CDR1 SQVTM and CDR2 ANQGSEA. The CDR3 length is 13 residues. The CDR3 coding sequence is TGCAGCGTTGAAGGACGGACTAACTACGAGCAGTACTTC. This sequence encodes CSVEGRTNYEQYF.

This clone turned up a few times. This rearrangement joins TRBV28 to TRBJ1-2; possible D gene TRBD1, 5 bases. Trimming took off 3 bases at V and 6 bases at J, with 26 bases between the two ends. Germline-derived CDR1 and CDR2 are MDHEN and SYDVKM. This CDR3 is 18 amino acids long. The CDR3 DNA sequence: TGTGCCAGCAGTTTTTTATTCTCTACGGCGTCAGGGCGGAATGGCTACACCTTC. Translation: CASSFLFSTASGRNGYTF.

This clone was picked up one time. This chain connects TRBV2 to TRBJ1-2; D gene uncertain. This CDR3 has 11 residues. The V end was cut by 3 bases, the J end by 8 bases, with 7 bases between. Germline values: CDR1 SNHLY, CDR2 FYNNEI. CDR3 nucleotide sequence: TGTGCCAGCAGTGACAGGATCGGCTACACCTTC. Translated, it gives CASSDRIGYTF.

This clone was recorded a few times. This rearrangement joins TRBV19 to TRBJ1-2; D perhaps matches TRBD1 (6 bases). The CDR3 has 17 amino acids. CDR1 is LNHDA, CDR2 SQIVND, per germline (reference sequence). With 5 bases removed from V and 2 bases from J, the gap between germline ends came to 21 bases. The CDR3: CASSPDGTPWVNYGYTF. CDR3 coding DNA: TGTGCCAGTAGTCCTGACGGGACACCCTGGGTAAACTATGGCTACACCTTC.

The rearrangement links TRBV7-2 to TRBJ2-5; D gene ambiguous. The CDR3 runs to 11 residues. The germline CDR1 and CDR2 sequences are SGHTA and FQGNSA. Trimming took 8 bases from V and 4 from J, leaving 8 bases between them. The DNA for the CDR3 is TGTGCCAGCGGAGACCCAGAGACCCAGTACTTC. This gives the protein CASGDPETQYF.

V is TRBV19 and J is TRBJ2-1; tentatively, D is TRBD2 (5 bases). With 5 bases removed from V and 10 bases from J, the gap between germline ends came to 15 bases. CDR1 and CDR2 (germline): LNHDA, SQIVND (reference sequence). There are 13 residues in the CDR3. This chain's CDR3 is CASSYSDGGEQFF. The CDR3 DNA sequence: TGTGCCAGTAGTTACTCGGACGGCGGGGAGCAGTTCTTC.

The chain is built from TRBV7-9 and TRBJ1-1; tentative D call: TRBD1 (5 bases). Per the germline V gene, CDR1 is SEHNR and CDR2 is FQNEAQ (reference sequence). Trimming cost V 3 bases and J 4 bases, with 6 bases left between them. The CDR3 is made up of 12 amino acids. CDR3 protein: CASSLGLTEAFF. The CDR3 DNA follows: TGTGCCAGCAGCTTGGGACTCACTGAAGCTTTCTTT.

The chain employs TRBV18 and TRBJ1-5; the D gene is possibly TRBD1 (6 bases). V was clipped by 5 bases and J by 7 bases, with 12 bases between them. Germline CDR1 is KGHSH and CDR2 is LQKENI. The CDR3 runs to 13 residues. CDR3 sequence: CASSSTGTQPQHF. The CDR3 DNA reads TGTGCCAGCTCATCCACAGGGACACAGCCCCAGCATTTT.

This clone was seen a handful of times. The chain has TRBV2 and TRBJ1-2, with 7 bases aligning to TRBD1. Germline V gene sequence: CDR1 SNHLY, CDR2 FYNNEI. This CDR3 has 14 residues. V gave up 7 bases and J gave up 1 base; unmatched junction bases: 6. CDR3 DNA: TGTGCCAGCAATGGACAGGCGTTTAACTATGGCTACACCTTC. It codes for CASNGQAFNYGYTF.

The chain combines TRBV6-5 with TRBJ2-7; 7 bases match TRBD1. Looked up from germline, CDR1 is MNHEY and CDR2 is SVGAGI. Trimming cost V 4 bases and J 6 bases; bases outside gene matches: 3. This CDR3 spans 12 amino acids. CDR3 sequence reads: CASSWTGAEQYF. CDR3 DNA: TGTGCCAGCAGTTGGACAGGAGCCGAGCAGTACTTC.

The chain employs TRBV19 and TRBJ1-1; no firm D call. CDR1 LNHDA and CDR2 SQIVND come from the germline V gene (reference sequence). The V end lost 1 base, the J end lost 7 bases, and 19 bases lay between the germline ends. The CDR3 runs to 16 residues. CDR3 in amino acids: CASSIGGGPRVREAFF. CDR3 nucleotides: TGTGCCAGTAGTATAGGAGGAGGCCCAAGGGTCCGTGAAGCTTTCTTT.